What follows are 11 T cell receptor beta chains derived from one specimen sequenced in a study of blood T cell repertoires in COVID-19. Generated by immunoSEQ multiplex PCR, the TCRdb table keeps only in-frame clones and is missing some. The sample has fewer than 200,000 clones, approximately 80% seen once. The sequenced material came from PBMCs or T cells enriched from blood (not recorded which). Receptors were obtained from a man aged 45 to 65 who had recovered from COVID-19.

This chain joins TRBV5-1 and TRBJ1-4, with unresolved D. V was clipped by 5 bases and J by 0 bases, with 11 bases between them. Germline V gene lookup returns CDR1 SGHRS and CDR2 YFSETQ. The CDR3 is 15 amino acids. The CDR3 coding sequence is TGCGCCAGCAGACGGGGAACAGCAACTAATGAAAAACTGTTTTTT. It is translated as CASRRGTATNEKLFF.

V gene TRBV6-1 combines with J gene TRBJ2-7, with 7 bases matching TRBD2. CDR1 is MNHNS and CDR2 is SASEGT in the germline V gene. Trimming took 3 bases from V and 6 from J; bases not matched to a gene: 5. The CDR3 runs to 13 residues. This CDR3 reads CASSDVWEGEQYF. For the CDR3, the DNA is TGTGCCAGCAGTGATGTTTGGGAGGGCGAGCAGTACTTC.

The chain carries TRBV10-1 and TRBJ1-1; D may be TRBD1 (5 bases). The CDR3 totals 14 residues. V lost 3 bases, J lost 7 bases, and 15 bases lay in between. CDR1 WNHNN and CDR2 SYGVQD come from the germline V gene (reference sequence). This chain's CDR3 is CASSDPGGSGEAFF. CDR3 nucleotides: TGCGCCAGCAGTGACCCGGGGGGGTCAGGTGAAGCTTTCTTT.

The chain links TRBV7-9 to TRBJ2-5; TRBD1 might be the D (5 bases). The germline CDR1 and CDR2 sequences are SEHNR and FQNEAQ (reference sequence). V lost 2 bases and J 5 bases, leaving 9 bases between the germline ends. The CDR3 length is 13 residues. As DNA, the CDR3 is TGTGCCAGCAGCTTACCAGGGTATGAGACCCAGTACTTC. Protein product: CASSLPGYETQYF. The variable domain in full, with the rest retrieved from reference TRBV7-9 and TRBJ2-5, is DTGVSQNPRHKITKRGQNVTFRCDPISEHNRLYWYRQTLGQGPEFLTYFQNEAQLEKSRLLSDRFSAERPKGSFSTLEIQRTEQGDSAMYLCASSLPGYETQYFGPGTRLLVL.

The chain is built from TRBV19 and TRBJ1-5, with D perhaps matching TRBD1 (6 bases). Trimming pared 3 bases from V and 3 bases from J, leaving 15 bases between. The germline CDR1 and CDR2 sequences are LNHDA and SQIVND (reference sequence). This CDR3 is built from 16 residues. The CDR3 DNA reads TGTGCCAGTAGTATGGTCCAGGGGTTGGCCAATCAGCCCCAGCATTTT. Translation: CASSMVQGLANQPQHF.

V usage is TRBV19 and J usage is TRBJ2-7, with 9 bases that match TRBD1. Germline loops: CDR1 LNHDA, CDR2 SQIVND (reference sequence). This CDR3 contains 15 residues. Trimming at V came to 5 bases and at J to 5 bases, leaving 10 bases not matched to a gene. This CDR3 is CASSLNRDRVHEQYF. The CDR3 DNA sequence: TGTGCCAGTAGTCTCAACCGGGACAGGGTCCACGAGCAGTACTTC.

The rearrangement links TRBV10-3 to TRBJ2-7; D may be TRBD1 (6 bases). Germline V gives CDR1 ENHRY, CDR2 SYGVKD. The V end lost 10 bases, the J end lost 6 bases, and 13 bases lay between the germline ends. The CDR3 consists of 11 residues. Written as DNA, the CDR3 is TGTGCCACCCAACAGGGATTCGAGCAGTACTTC. Protein: CATQQGFEQYF.

The chain combines TRBV5-1 with TRBJ2-2, with 8 bases that match TRBD2. Looked up from germline, CDR1 is SGHRS and CDR2 is YFSETQ. Trimming removed 4 bases from V and 2 bases from J; junction bases left unmatched: 1. The CDR3 loop spans 14 amino acids. The CDR3, as DNA: TGCGCCAGCAGCGGGACTAGTAACACCGGGGAGCTGTTTTTT. Its translation: CASSGTSNTGELFF.

V is TRBV18 and J is TRBJ2-7; 9 nucleotides match TRBD1. Germline V gene data show CDR1 as KGHSH and CDR2 as LQKENI. The CDR3 is 13 amino acids. With 3 bases clipped from V and 6 bases from J, the junction kept 3 bases outside the gene matches. The CDR3 sequence is CASSPGQGFEQYF. CDR3 DNA sequence: TGTGCCAGCTCACCGGGACAGGGATTCGAGCAGTACTTC.

The V gene is TRBV2, the J gene TRBJ1-2; D not resolved. Germline lookup yields CDR1 SNHLY and CDR2 FYNNEI. Trimming pared 6 bases from V and 8 bases from J, leaving 16 bases between. This CDR3 region has 13 residues. In DNA form, the CDR3 reads TGTGCCAGCAGAGTCGAGGCCATGGAAGGCTACACCTTC. Its protein is CASRVEAMEGYTF.

Only a few counts were recorded for this clone. This chain connects TRBV6-1 to TRBJ2-7; D might be TRBD2 (5 bases). V was shortened by 1 base and J by 0 bases, with 13 bases between the two germline ends. The CDR3 covers 16 residues. The germline V gene has CDR1 MNHNS and CDR2 SASEGT. CDR3 region: CASSEEVGSPSYEQYF. The CDR3 DNA follows: TGTGCCAGCAGTGAAGAGGTAGGGAGTCCCTCCTACGAGCAGTACTTC.